The subject of this entry is one TCR beta chain. The data belong to a study of blood T cell repertoires in COVID-19. Study overall: Material from acute and convalescent COVID-19 was sourced from the United States, Italy and Spain.

V gave up 1 base and J gave up 7 bases; unmatched junction bases: 0. Germline-derived CDR1 and CDR2 are SGHVS and FNYEAQ. This CDR3 contains 14 residues. Study processing details: Reference gene primer amplification gave estimated nucleated cell counts. Clones were sequenced by immunoSEQ multiplex PCR, and TCRdb holds only the in-frame ones, with some missing. V and J calls and clone size are copied from that table; D and trimming were computed from the DNA. The sample carries 150,000 to 200,000 clones, approximately 82% recorded once. The V gene is TRBV7-6, the J gene TRBJ2-2, with TRBD2 identical over 10 bases. The sequencing sample was made of peripheral blood. The source is an elderly woman with acute or convalescent COVID-19. The CDR3 DNA is TGTGCCAGCAGCTTAGGGACTAGCGGCGGGGAGCTGTTTTTT. This sequence encodes CASSLGTSGGELFF.